The clone carrying this T cell receptor beta chain has ten or more counts. An oligonucleotide containing a UMI was ligated to the 3' end of TCR cDNA. The data stem from a study of naive and memory T cell subsets. The CDR3 loop spans 14 amino acids. The J segment lost 1 base and the V segment lost 10 bases, leaving 7 bases of the junction unmatched. CDR1 SGHAT and CDR2 FQNNGV come from the germline V gene. The SP2 primer and nested alpha and beta constant region primers amplified ligated cDNA in four rounds. From the 5' RACE reads, TCRdb called clonotypes with MiXCR, one entry per CDR3 protein. The data show over 45,000 distinct CDR3 sequences, with roughly 4.7% seen just once and around 0.84% held by the top ten.

This TCR was sampled from a female donor in good health. V usage is TRBV11-2 and J usage is TRBJ2-3, with 8 bases lining up with TRBD2. In DNA, the CDR3 is TGTGCCACCGAGCGGGAGTGGGGCACAGATACGCAGTATTTT. This encodes CATEREWGTDTQYF.